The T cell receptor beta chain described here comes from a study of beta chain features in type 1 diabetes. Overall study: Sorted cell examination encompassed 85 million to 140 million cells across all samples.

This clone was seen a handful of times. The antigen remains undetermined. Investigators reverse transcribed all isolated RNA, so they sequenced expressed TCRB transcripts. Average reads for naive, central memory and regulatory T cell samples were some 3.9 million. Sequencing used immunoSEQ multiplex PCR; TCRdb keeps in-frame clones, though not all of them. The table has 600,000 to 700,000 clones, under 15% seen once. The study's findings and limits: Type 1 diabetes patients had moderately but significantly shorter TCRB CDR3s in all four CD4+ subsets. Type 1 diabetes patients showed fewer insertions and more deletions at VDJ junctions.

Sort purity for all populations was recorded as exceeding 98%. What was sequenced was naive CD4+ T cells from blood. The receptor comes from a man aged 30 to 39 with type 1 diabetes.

CDR3 coding DNA: TGTGCCAGCAGCACACAGGTATCCGCTGGAAACACCATATATTTT. It translates to CASSTQVSAGNTIYF. The rearrangement joins TRBV9 to TRBJ1-3; possibly TRBD1 for D (5 bases). CDR1 is SGDLS, CDR2 YYNGEE, per germline. Trimming removed 4 bases at V and 2 bases at J, with 13 bases between. CDR3 size: 15 residues.